These 24 T cell receptor beta chains were all obtained from the same sample, sequenced in a study of blood T cells in healthy people across ages. A sample-barcoded 5' primer and a J-beta primer mix were used in a second PCR of roughly 7 to 12 cycles. TCRdb called the 5' RACE reads again in MiXCR, with one record for every CDR3 protein. The sample carries over 1,500,000 distinct CDR3 sequences, 49% recorded once. Sample: blood. These receptors were taken from a woman aged 40 to 50 in good health.

The genes are TRBV28 and TRBJ2-5, with TRBD1 as a possible D gene (5 bases). Trimming shortened V by 6 bases and J by 11 bases, and 25 bases separated the two germline ends. CDR1 and CDR2 (germline): MDHEN, SYDVKM. The CDR3 totals 15 residues. The CDR3 coding sequence is TGTGCCAGCAGACTCTCGCCAGGGTCGGCCAATGAGCAGTACTTC. Its translation: CASRLSPGSANEQYF.

This clonotype was counted between two and nine times. The chain combines TRBV5-1 with TRBJ2-4; perhaps TRBD1 as D (5 bases). The V and J ends lost 7 bases and 6 bases respectively, with 11 bases between them. The CDR3 covers 12 residues. From germline, CDR1 is SGHRS and CDR2 YFSETQ. CDR3: CASGETGNIQYF. The CDR3 region has the DNA TGCGCCAGCGGGGAAACAGGAAACATTCAGTACTTC.

This chain joins TRBV4-1 and TRBJ1-4; D uncertain. The germline V gene encodes CDR1 MGHRA and CDR2 YSYEKL. CDR3 length: 15 amino acids. With 3 bases removed from V and 3 bases from J, the gap between germline ends came to 11 bases. The chain's CDR3 is CASSQDEVANEKLFF. CDR3 in DNA: TGCGCCAGCAGCCAGGACGAGGTGGCTAATGAAAAACTGTTTTTT.

The V call is TRBV7-9, the J call TRBJ2-5, with D maybe TRBD2 (6 bases). The DNA end is a closer match to TRBJ2-7, so the J assignment may be wrong. Germline V lookup: CDR1 SEHNR, CDR2 FQNEAQ (reference sequence). The CDR3 contains 17 residues. CDR3 coding DNA: TGTGCCAGCTCCCTTTGGGCTGTGGGGAAGGGAGGTAACGAGCAGTACTTC. It specifies CASSLWAVGKGGNEQYF.

CDR3 DNA sequence: TGTGCCAGCAGCTTAACAGGGGTGATTCGCACAGATACGCAGTATTTT. This translates into CASSLTGVIRTDTQYF. The J gene is TRBJ2-3, the V gene TRBV7-9; TRBD1 aligns across 7 bases. CDR3 size: 16 residues. CDR1 SEHNR and CDR2 FQNEAQ come from the germline V gene (reference sequence). Trimming took 2 bases from V and 1 from J; bases not matched to a gene: 6.

Many counts were recorded for this clonotype. V is TRBV5-1 and J is TRBJ1-4; D is perhaps TRBD1 (5 bases). V lost 7 bases, J lost 4 bases, and 17 bases lay in between. The CDR3 runs 15 residues. Per the germline V gene, CDR1 is SGHRS and CDR2 is YFSETQ. The DNA of the CDR3 is TGCGCCAGCCGCCAAGCGATGGGGGATAATGAAAAACTGTTTTTT. Residues: CASRQAMGDNEKLFF.

This chain connects TRBV28 to TRBJ2-3; D is undetermined. Germline V gives CDR1 MDHEN, CDR2 SYDVKM. The CDR3 has 13 residues. Trimming took 6 bases from V and 2 from J, leaving 9 bases between them. The CDR3 bases are TGTGCCAGCAGGCTCGGACCCACAGATACGCAGTATTTT. Protein sequence: CASRLGPTDTQYF.

J is TRBJ1-5 and V is TRBV15; D is unresolved. CDR1 LNHNV and CDR2 YYDKDF come from the germline V gene (reference sequence). Trimming cost V 0 bases and J 1 base, with 7 bases left between them. CDR3 size: 15 residues. The CDR3 is CATSRERRSNQPQHF. CDR3 nucleotide sequence: TGTGCCACCAGCAGAGAGCGGCGGAGCAATCAGCCCCAGCATTTT.

This rearrangement joins TRBV29-1 to TRBJ1-5; tentatively, D is TRBD1 (5 bases). Germline V CDR1 and CDR2: SQVTM, ANQGSEA. Trimming pared 4 bases from V and 9 bases from J, leaving 19 bases between. The CDR3 covers 14 residues. The CDR3 sequence: CSVVLSGAEGPQHF. CDR3 coding DNA: TGCAGCGTTGTACTTAGCGGGGCAGAGGGGCCCCAGCATTTT.

The rearrangement links TRBV10-3 to TRBJ2-7, with TRBD1 identical over 7 bases. CDR1 is ENHRY, CDR2 SYGVKD, per germline. The CDR3 is made up of 14 amino acids. Losses at the gene ends were 4 bases for V and 0 bases for J; bases not matched to a gene: 3. CDR3 residues: CAISAGTDSYEQYF. The DNA for the CDR3 is TGTGCCATCAGTGCGGGGACAGACTCCTACGAGCAGTACTTC.

The chain combines TRBV27 with TRBJ1-4; 8 nucleotides align to TRBD1. The V gene end was trimmed by 1 base and the J gene end by 7 bases; junction bases not matched to a gene: 5. This CDR3 has 15 residues. Germline CDR1 MNHEY, CDR2 SMNVEV (reference sequence). CDR3 loop: CASSLFAGGGEKLFF. CDR3 sequence (DNA): TGTGCCAGCAGTTTATTCGCAGGGGGCGGTGAAAAACTGTTTTTT.

This clonotype was recorded a few times. The chain recombines TRBV20-1 with TRBJ1-2, with D hard to call. With 3 bases removed from V and 4 bases from J, the gap between germline ends came to 6 bases. CDR1 DFQATT and CDR2 SNEGSKA come from the germline V gene (reference sequence). The CDR3 has 11 residues. The CDR3 DNA follows: TGCAGTGCTAGGACAAGCTATGGCTACACCTTC. Residues: CSARTSYGYTF.

This chain connects TRBV29-1 to TRBJ1-2; D possibly corresponds to TRBD1 (5 bases). Germline lookup yields CDR1 SQVTM and CDR2 ANQGSEA. V lost 1 base to trimming and J lost 3 bases, with 9 bases between them. The CDR3 extends over 13 amino acids. The CDR3 coding sequence is TGCAGCGTTGAAGCAGGGATCGACTATGGCTACACCTTC. It encodes CSVEAGIDYGYTF. Supplemented by reference TRBV29-1 and TRBJ1-2, the full variable domain reads SAVISQKPSRDICQRGTSLTIQCQVDSQVTMMFWYRQQPGQSLTLIATANQGSEATYESGFVIDKFPISRPNLTFSTLTVSNMSPEDSSIYLCSVEAGIDYGYTFGSGTRLTVV.

The chain employs TRBV14 and TRBJ2-1; a weak D match, TRBD2 (6 bases). This CDR3 comprises 15 residues. CDR1 and CDR2 from the germline V gene are SGHDN and FVKESK. V gave up 3 bases and J gave up 4 bases, with 13 bases separating them. DNA of the CDR3: TGTGCCAGCAGCCAGTGGACTAAGGGGTACAATGAGCAGTTCTTC. The encoded protein is CASSQWTKGYNEQFF.

This clonotype was seen a handful of times. The CDR3 sequence: CASSHRANEQYF. In DNA form, the CDR3 reads TGTGCCAGCAGTCACAGGGCTAACGAGCAGTACTTC. V gene TRBV6-2 or TRBV6-3 combines with J gene TRBJ2-4, with D possibly TRBD1 on 6 matching bases. The end of the DNA fits TRBJ2-7 better, so the J call may be wrong. This CDR3 region has 12 residues. CDR1 is MNHEY and CDR2 is SVGEGT in the germline V gene.

In its sample, this clonotype was seen once. J is TRBJ2-5 and V is TRBV5-6; D gene unclear. Trimming cost V 4 bases and J 4 bases, with 11 bases left between them. The CDR3 contains 13 residues. The germline CDR1 and CDR2 sequences are SGHDT and YYEEEE. The CDR3 here is CASSPQVAETQYF. The CDR3 coding sequence is TGTGCCAGCAGCCCCCAAGTGGCAGAGACCCAGTACTTC.

As concerns this clonotype: The junction and the germline gene differ at one end; a read error may be behind it. The rearrangement joins TRBV5-5 to TRBJ1-1; D perhaps matches TRBD1 (5 bases). Per germline, CDR1 SGHKS and CDR2 YYEKEE (reference sequence). CDR3 length: 16 amino acids. The CDR3 DNA sequence: TGTGCCAGCAGCTTGGGGGGCGCTGTGGTGAACACCGAAGCTTTCTTT. Translation: CASSLGGAVVNTEAFF.

The CDR3 DNA reads as TGTGCCAGCAGTGAATATCGACCGACCATTTGGAATGAGCAGTTCTTC. Its translation: CASSEYRPTIWNEQFF. The V call is TRBV25-1, the J call TRBJ2-1; no firm D call. V was shortened by 0 bases and J by 7 bases, with 16 bases between the two germline ends. CDR3 length: 16 residues. Germline V gene lookup returns CDR1 MGHDK and CDR2 SYGVNS.

This clonotype was found a few times. The chain links TRBV19 to TRBJ2-7; a weak D match, TRBD1 (7 bases). Per the germline V gene, CDR1 is LNHDA and CDR2 is SQIVND (reference sequence). V was cut by 7 bases and J by 1 base, with 14 bases left in between. The CDR3 consists of 14 residues. The CDR3 bases are TGTGCCAGTATGGGGCAGGGGGGATCCTACGAGCAGTACTTC. As protein: CASMGQGGSYEQYF.

This clonotype turned up a few times. The chain employs TRBV12-3 or TRBV12-4 and TRBJ2-3; possible D gene TRBD1, 5 bases. This CDR3 is built from 16 residues. V dropped 2 bases and J dropped 0 bases, with 12 bases sitting between them. CDR3 nucleotides: TGTGCCAGCAGTTTAACAGGATCCTTTAGCACAGATACGCAGTATTTT. This sequence encodes CASSLTGSFSTDTQYF.

Regarding this clonotype: Compared with germline, one end of the junction differs, possibly owing to a read error. The chain uses TRBV7-9 and TRBJ2-5, with D perhaps being TRBD1 or TRBD2 (5 bases each). The CDR3 is 12 residues long. Looked up from germline, CDR1 is SEHNR and CDR2 is FQNEAQ (reference sequence). The CDR3, as DNA: TGTGCCGGCTCAGGGAGACAAGAGGCCCAGTACTTC. Amino acid sequence: CAGSGRQEAQYF. The full variable domain, completed using reference TRBV7-9 and TRBJ2-5, is DTGVSQNPRHKITKRGQNVTFRCDPISEHNRLYWYRQTLGQGPEFLTYFQNEAQLEKSRLLSDRFSAERPKGSFSTLEIQRTEQGDSAMYLCAGSGRQEAQYFGPGTRLLVL.

V is TRBV15 and J is TRBJ2-7; no clear D gene. CDR3 length: 14 residues. V shed 3 bases and J shed 2 bases, with 11 bases lying between them. From germline, CDR1 is LNHNV and CDR2 YYDKDF (reference sequence). CDR3 protein: CATSSTGSAYEQYF. DNA of the CDR3: TGTGCCACCAGCAGTACCGGGTCCGCCTACGAGCAGTACTTC.

The chain couples TRBV7-8 to TRBJ2-5; TRBD1 matches at 8 bases. The trim removed 1 base at V and 7 bases at J, leaving 11 bases unmatched. CDR1 is SGHVS, CDR2 FQNEAQ, per germline. This CDR3 comprises 16 residues. The chain's CDR3 is CASSLESQGGTGTQYF. As DNA, the CDR3 is TGTGCCAGCAGCTTAGAGTCACAGGGGGGTACGGGGACCCAGTACTTC. Variable domain in full (rest from reference TRBV7-8 and TRBJ2-5): GAGVSQSPRYKVAKRGQDVALRCDPISGHVSLFWYQQALGQGPEFLTYFQNEAQLDKSGLPSDRFFAERPEGSVSTLKIQRTQQEDSAVYLCASSLESQGGTGTQYFGPGTRLLVL.

The chain carries TRBV6-1 and TRBJ2-3; a possible D gene is TRBD2 (5 bases). With 8 bases removed from V and 4 bases from J, the gap between germline ends came to 13 bases. This CDR3 comprises 13 residues. The germline V gene has CDR1 MNHNS and CDR2 SASEGT. The CDR3, as DNA: TGTGCCAGCGGAAGAGGGCTAGCAGATACGCAGTATTTT. This translates into CASGRGLADTQYF.